This T cell receptor beta chain comes out of a study of T cell changes during pregnancy in multiple sclerosis. V was clipped by 6 bases and J by 8 bases; unmatched bases: 12. Germline-derived CDR1 and CDR2 are ENHRY and SYGVKD. The CDR3 consists of 14 residues. The protocol was immunoSEQ multiplex PCR, while the TCRdb copy is restricted to in-frame clones and leaves out a portion. The table includes some 48,000 clones, over 90% detected once. The chain employs TRBV10-3 and TRBJ1-2; 7 nucleotides align to TRBD1. Specimen: CD4+ T cells from peripheral blood mononuclear cells, collected after pregnancy. The receptor comes from a female donor in good health, enrolled as a control in a pregnancy study. Written as DNA, the CDR3 is TGTGCCATCAGCGGCCTTCAGGGGGATGGGGGCTACACCTTC. This encodes CAISGLQGDGGYTF.